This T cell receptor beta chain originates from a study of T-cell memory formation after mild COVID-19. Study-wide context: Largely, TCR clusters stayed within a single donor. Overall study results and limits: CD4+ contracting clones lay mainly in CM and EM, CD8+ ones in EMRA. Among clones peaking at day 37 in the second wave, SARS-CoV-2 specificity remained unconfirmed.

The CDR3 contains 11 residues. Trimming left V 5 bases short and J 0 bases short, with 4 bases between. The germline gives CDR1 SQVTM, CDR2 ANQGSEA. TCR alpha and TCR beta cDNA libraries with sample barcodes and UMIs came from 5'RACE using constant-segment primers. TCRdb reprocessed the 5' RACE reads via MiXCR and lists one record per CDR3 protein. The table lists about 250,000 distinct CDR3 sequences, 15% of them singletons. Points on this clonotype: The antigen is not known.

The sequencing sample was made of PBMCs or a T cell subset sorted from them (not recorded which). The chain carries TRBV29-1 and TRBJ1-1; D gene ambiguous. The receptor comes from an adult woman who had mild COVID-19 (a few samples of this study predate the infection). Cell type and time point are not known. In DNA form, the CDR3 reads TGCAGCGTTCAACTGAACACTGAAGCTTTCTTT. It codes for CSVQLNTEAFF.